Listed below are T cell receptor beta chains from one sample, sequenced in a study of T cells in Graves' hyperthyroidism and ophthalmopathy. TCRdb analysed the multiplex PCR reads with MiXCR anew, one entry per CDR3 protein. The sample contains 560,000 or so distinct CDR3 sequences, roughly 46% of which appear only once. The sample consisted of peripheral blood or thyroid tissue (not recorded which). These receptors were taken from a woman aged 18 to 35 with Graves' hyperthyroidism. CDR3s include the opening cysteine and the closing phenylalanine or tryptophan. The order of the fields is D gene, clone size, V gene, J gene, CDR3 DNA, CDR3 protein. The D gene is left open where the match is weak. Clone sizes are given selectively: once, few, many, or a class where the clone is expanded.

NA,NA,TRBV24-1,TRBJ2-7,TGTGCCACCAGTGACATTAGCGGCTCCTACGAGCAGTACTTC,CATSDISGSYEQYF
TRBD1,NA,TRBV20-1,TRBJ2-5,TGTAGTGATCGGGACAGGGGGCGAGAGACCCAGTACTTC,CSDRDRGRETQYF
NA,NA,TRBV25-1,TRBJ1-2,TGTGCCAGCAGACAAACGGGCAATGAAGGCTACACCTTC,CASRQTGNEGYTF
NA,few,TRBV29-1,TRBJ2-7,TGCAGCGTTGAAGAGGAGGACAATAGCTCCTACGAGCAGTACTTC,CSVEEEDNSSYEQYF
NA,NA,TRBV15,TRBJ2-6,TGTGCCACCAGCAGGGAGAGGGATTCTGGGGCCAACGTCCTGACTTTC,CATSRERDSGANVLTF
NA,few,TRBV6-5,TRBJ1-6,TGTGCCAGCAGTGAATATTCACCCCTCCACTTT,CASSEYSPLHF
NA,NA,TRBV7-6,TRBJ2-6,TGTGCCAGCAGCCCCAGCAGTTTC,CASSPSSF
NA,NA,TRBV2,TRBJ1-4,TGTGCCAGCAGTGAGGGGATTAGGAGCGGTGAAAAACTGTTTTTT,CASSEGIRSGEKLFF
NA,NA,TRBV29-1,TRBJ2-7,TGCAGCGTTGTTGTAGCCTCCTACGAGCAGTACTTC,CSVVVASYEQYF
NA,many,TRBV2,TRBJ1-5,TGTGCCAGCATGGTGGGGGGGGCTCAGCCCCAGCATTTT,CASMVGGAQPQHF
TRBD1,many,TRBV25-1,TRBJ2-5,TGTGCCAGCGGAACCGGGACAGGGGCTCAAGAGACCCAGTACTTC,CASGTGTGAQETQYF
NA,NA,TRBV2,TRBJ1-2,TGTGCCAGCAGTGAAGCAGGCATGATGGATGGCTACACCTTC,CASSEAGMMDGYTF
TRBD2,NA,TRBV4-2,TRBJ2-7,TGTGCCAGCGGTCCGGGACTAGCGGGCGCCGAGCAGTACTTC,CASGPGLAGAEQYF
NA,NA,TRBV24-1,TRBJ2-5,TGTGCCACCAGCGCCTCAGGGGTTGCCCAGTACTTC,CATSASGVAQYF
TRBD2,NA,TRBV29-1,TRBJ2-3,TGCAGCGTTTTAACCGGGACTAGCAGAATTAGCACAGATACGCAGTATTTT,CSVLTGTSRISTDTQYF
NA,NA,TRBV6-5,TRBJ1-5,TGTGCCAGCAGTTTAAAGCCCCATGACAATCAGCCCCAGCATTTT,CASSLKPHDNQPQHF
NA,NA,TRBV12-3/TRBV12-4,TRBJ1-5,TGTGCCAGCAGCCAAGGGGAGGGGTACAATCAGCCCCAGCATTTT,CASSQGEGYNQPQHF
NA,NA,TRBV5-1,TRBJ1-5,TGCGCCAGCAGCTTGGACAGGGCCTATCGTTATAGCAATCAGCCCCAGCATTTT,CASSLDRAYRYSNQPQHF
NA,once,TRBV14,TRBJ1-3,TGTGCCAGCAGCCAAGACCAGGGCTACTCTGGAAACACCATATATTTT,CASSQDQGYSGNTIYF
NA,NA,TRBV2,TRBJ1-6,TGTGCCAGCAGCCAAGCCAATTCACCCCTCCACTTT,CASSQANSPLHF
TRBD1,NA,TRBV9,TRBJ1-4,TGTGCCAGCAGCTCGGCCGGGACAGTTATGAAAAAACTGTTTTTT,CASSSAGTVMKKLFF
NA,many,TRBV5-6,TRBJ1-2,TGTGCCAGCAGCTTGGGTAGGGAAGATGGCTACACCTTC,CASSLGREDGYTF
NA,NA,TRBV7-9,TRBJ2-7,TGTGCCAGCAGCTTATCAACCCCCCACCCCTTTGGGCGGACCTACGAGCAGTACTTC,CASSLSTPHPFGRTYEQYF
NA,many,TRBV2,TRBJ1-1,TGTGCCAGCACGGCCACTGAAGCTTTCTTT,CASTATEAFF
TRBD2,NA,TRBV15,TRBJ2-7,TGTGCCACCAGCAGACTTGAGCGGGAGGGCCGAGATACGCAGTACTTC,CATSRLEREGRDTQYF
NA,many,TRBV2,TRBJ2-7,TGTGCCAGCAGCGGGCTCTACGAGCAGTACTTC,CASSGLYEQYF
NA,NA,TRBV11-2,TRBJ2-2,TGTGCCAGCAGCCCCACCGTCGGGGGACCGAACACCGGGGAGCTGTTTTTT,CASSPTVGGPNTGELFF
TRBD2,once,TRBV20-1,TRBJ2-7,TGCAGCGTGCGTCCGGGACTAGCGGGAAACGTCGAGCAGTACTTC,CSVRPGLAGNVEQYF
TRBD1,NA,TRBV7-6,TRBJ2-5,TGTGCCAGCAGTCCACTGCAGGGGGCAAGTCAGCCCCAGTACTTC,CASSPLQGASQPQYF
NA,NA,TRBV7-3,TRBJ2-5,TGTGCCAGCAGCTTAGCGCCGGGGCACGAGACCCAGTACTTC,CASSLAPGHETQYF
NA,NA,TRBV5-1,TRBJ1-3,TGCGCCAGCAGGGAGGACAGAAACTCTGGAAACACCATATATTTT,CASREDRNSGNTIYF
NA,NA,TRBV20-1,TRBJ2-7,TGCAGTGCTAGCAGGTCAAGTGACGAGCAGTACTTC,CSASRSSDEQYF
TRBD2,NA,TRBV19,TRBJ2-5,TGTGCCAGTAGTATGGGACTAGCGGGAGAAGAGACCCAGTACTTC,CASSMGLAGEETQYF
NA,many,TRBV10-3,TRBJ2-5,TGTGCCATCAGCCCCGGGGCGACGGGGGAGACCCAGTACTTC,CAISPGATGETQYF
TRBD1,many,TRBV2,TRBJ1-6,TGTGCCAGCAGTGGGGACAGGGATGAGTCACCCCTCCACTTT,CASSGDRDESPLHF
TRBD2,few,TRBV12-3/TRBV12-4,TRBJ2-2,TGTGCCAGCAGTTCGGGACTAGCATCAGGGGAGCTGTTTTTT,CASSSGLASGELFF
TRBD2,NA,TRBV2,TRBJ2-2,TGTGCCAGCGGGTCGACTAGCGCCACCGGGGAGCTGTTTTTT,CASGSTSATGELFF
NA,NA,TRBV7-9,TRBJ2-7,TGTGCCAGCAGTTACCGGGCGGAATACGAGCAGTACTTC,CASSYRAEYEQYF
NA,many,TRBV2,TRBJ2-6,TGTGCCAGCAAGAATGGCGCTGGGGCCAACGTCCTGACTTTC,CASKNGAGANVLTF
NA,few,TRBV7-2,TRBJ1-5,TGTGCCAGCAGCTTATTGGGTTTTTATAGCAATCAGCCCCAGCATTTT,CASSLLGFYSNQPQHF
NA,NA,TRBV20-1,TRBJ1-2,TGCAGTGCTAGAGATGTTCACAGCCAACTTGACTATGGCTACACCTTC,CSARDVHSQLDYGYTF
NA,NA,TRBV20-1,TRBJ1-5,TGCAGTGCTAGATCAGGGTTGAGGAACAATCAGCCCCAGCATTTT,CSARSGLRNNQPQHF
NA,NA,TRBV7-9,TRBJ2-2,TGTGCCAGCAGCCTAAGGACCATCACCGGGGAGCTGTTTTTT,CASSLRTITGELFF
NA,NA,TRBV7-8,TRBJ2-7,TGTGCCAGCAGCCAACCGGAACACAGGAAGGAGCAGTACTTC,CASSQPEHRKEQYF